This T cell receptor beta chain was sequenced in a study of blood T cell repertoires in COVID-19. Study summary: Sites across the United States, Italy and Spain contributed samples from acute and convalescent COVID-19.

Data came from immunoSEQ multiplex PCR; TCRdb stores just in-frame clones and leaves some out. The sample contains about 140,000 clones, 70% to 90% of which appear only once. V shed 0 bases and J shed 5 bases, with 10 bases lying between them. Germline values: CDR1 MNHNS, CDR2 SASEGT. The CDR3 is 15 amino acids. The sample comprised peripheral blood. The genes are TRBV6-1 and TRBJ2-2; D is possibly TRBD2 (5 bases). The clonotype was recovered from a woman aged 55-75 years with acute or convalescent COVID-19. Here the CDR3 DNA reads TGTGCCAGCAGTGAAGCCGCCGGGAAAACCGGGGAGCTGTTTTTT. It specifies CASSEAAGKTGELFF.